Given below is one T cell receptor beta chain in context. No antigen is known for it. This CDR3 spans 14 amino acids. The germline V and J ends were trimmed by 2 bases and 4 bases, with 11 bases remaining between them. Per the germline V gene, CDR1 is SNHLY and CDR2 is FYNNEI. This sample is drawn from a study of T cell responses to AZD1222 COVID-19 vaccine. Study-level results: With two AZD1222 doses given, Spike-specific TCR breadth and depth both rose. The peak T cell response came first, and repertoires were sampled only after it. In the spike-specific TCR repertoire, nearly half reportedly target unmutated variant regions. Mostly white British, mostly female donors; authors suggested clonal diversity may be underestimated.

The method was immunoSEQ multiplex PCR; TCRdb's version includes in-frame clones alone and lacks a portion of them. This table has about 170,000 clones, roughly 92% appearing once. The sequencing used peripheral blood, collected on day 0 of AZD1222 vaccination. The chain recombines TRBV2 with TRBJ1-1; D gene unclear. The sequence was obtained from an adult in good health. CDR3 bases: TGTGCCAGCAGTGAATGGGCCCGAAGCACTGAAGCTTTCTTT. Its protein is CASSEWARSTEAFF.